The text below deals with one TCR beta chain. The antigen remains undetermined. TCRdb redid the calling of the 5' RACE reads with MiXCR, one entry per CDR3 protein. The sample yields some 760,000 distinct CDR3 sequences, 18% seen once. This specimen comes from a study of identical twins. Points from the study as a whole: Memory repertoires showed no such pattern, whereas abundant cord blood beta clonotypes carried fewer insertions. Sharing of beta out-of-frame sequences by twins showed a weaker excess.

Trimming removed 6 bases from V and 16 bases from J; junction bases left unmatched: 11. The germline V gene has CDR1 MNHEY and CDR2 SVGEGT. The CDR3 has 12 amino acids. These data also formed part of another study, on T cells expressing NK-cell markers. That source adds: Of CD8+ T cells, 1.0-7.0% belonged to dominant NKG2C+ clonotypes in roughly six donors.

The source of this sequence is a woman younger than 30 in good health. The gene calls are TRBV6-2 or TRBV6-3 and TRBJ2-1, with 8 nucleotides matching TRBD2. The sample comprised PBMCs. The CDR3 nucleotides read TGTGCCAGCAGACGACCCGGGACTAGTGATTTCTTC. Amino acids: CASRRPGTSDFF.